Following are 9 T cell receptor beta chains from one sample sequenced in a study of long-term antiretroviral therapy in people with HIV. Sequencing relied on immunoSEQ assay v3.0, run at survey level. Repertoires were generated with immunoSEQ multiplex PCR, while TCRdb's copy carries only in-frame clones and drops some. Of roughly 30,000 clones listed, approximately 86% are singletons. Sequencing used unsorted PBMCs, obtained 0.8 years after starting antiretroviral therapy. All receptors come from a woman in her twenties or thirties with HIV.

The chain recombines TRBV6-5 with TRBJ2-7; D is uncertain. V was clipped by 2 bases and J by 6 bases, with 14 bases between them. Germline assignment: CDR1 MNHEY and CDR2 SVGAGI. CDR3 size: 14 residues. DNA for the CDR3: TGTGCCAGCAGTTACATGGCAGGACCGCTCGAGCAGTACTTC. This translates into CASSYMAGPLEQYF.

Here the CDR3 reads CASSRTGGRGGELFF. The CDR3 DNA sequence: TGCGCCAGCAGCAGAACGGGGGGGAGAGGCGGGGAGCTGTTTTTT. The chain recombines TRBV5-1 with TRBJ2-2; 8 positions match TRBD2. The CDR3 is 15 amino acids. V was clipped by 4 bases and J by 7 bases; unmatched bases: 9. Germline V lookup: CDR1 SGHRS, CDR2 YFSETQ. The whole variable domain, filled in from reference TRBV5-1 and TRBJ2-2, reads KAGVTQTPRYLIKTRGQQVTLSCSPISGHRSVSWYQQTPGQGLQFLFEYFSETQRNKGNFPGRFSGRQFSNSRSEMNVSTLELGDSALYLCASSRTGGRGGELFFGEGSRLTVL.

V and J are TRBV5-8 and TRBJ2-1; TRBD2 is a possible D gene (5 bases). CDR1 is SGHTS, CDR2 YDEGEE, per germline. V was cut by 2 bases and J by 10 bases, with 16 bases left in between. There are 14 residues in the CDR3. The CDR3 DNA is TGTGCCAGCAGCTTAATGGGGATTTCGGGGGAGCAGTTCTTC. It translates to CASSLMGISGEQFF.

This sequence joins TRBV6-7 and TRBJ1-6; 9 bases fit TRBD1. TRBV6-7 is assigned to the ORF class and has an uncertain function. The CDR3 has 14 residues. The trim removed 9 bases at V and 10 bases at J, leaving 10 bases unmatched. The CDR3 reads CASSYVDRGSPLHF. As DNA, the CDR3 is TGTGCCAGTTCTTATGTGGACAGGGGATCACCCCTCCACTTT.

The chain employs TRBV30 and TRBJ2-2, with D perhaps matching TRBD2 (5 bases). The V end was cut by 2 bases, the J end by 7 bases, with 11 bases between. In germline, CDR1 is GTSNPN, CDR2 SVGIG (reference sequence). CDR3 length equals 13 residues. CDR3 sequence (DNA): TGTGCCTGGAGTAAGGGAGAGGGCGGGGAGCTGTTTTTT. Translated, it gives CAWSKGEGGELFF.

The J gene is TRBJ1-1, the V gene TRBV5-5; 9 nucleotides agree with TRBD1. V was pared by 5 bases and J by 1 base, with 3 bases of the junction left unmatched. The CDR3 loop spans 14 amino acids. Per the germline V gene, CDR1 is SGHKS and CDR2 is YYEKEE (reference sequence). CDR3 in DNA: TGTGCCAGCAGGCAGGGACAGGGGAACACTGAAGCTTTCTTT. It specifies CASRQGQGNTEAFF. The entire variable domain, with the rest obtained from reference TRBV5-5 and TRBJ1-1, is as follows: DAGVTQSPTHLIKTRGQQVTLRCSPISGHKSVSWYQQVLGQGPQFIFQYYEKEERGRGNFPDRFSARQFPNYSSELNVNALLLGDSALYLCASRQGQGNTEAFFGQGTRLTVV.

The gene calls are TRBV5-1 and TRBJ2-7, with D perhaps TRBD1 or TRBD2 (6 bases each). This CDR3 comprises 14 residues. Trimming pared 3 bases from V and 2 bases from J, leaving 12 bases between. The germline V gene encodes CDR1 SGHRS and CDR2 YFSETQ. Written as DNA, the CDR3 is TGCGCCAGCAGCTGGGGAGGACAGACCTACGAGCAGTACTTC. Residues: CASSWGGQTYEQYF. Complete variable domain (other parts from reference TRBV5-1 and TRBJ2-7): KAGVTQTPRYLIKTRGQQVTLSCSPISGHRSVSWYQQTPGQGLQFLFEYFSETQRNKGNFPGRFSGRQFSNSRSEMNVSTLELGDSALYLCASSWGGQTYEQYFGPGTRLTVT.

CDR3 DNA: TGTGCCAGCAGCCCCGGTGGGCAGAGGCTGCAGTATTTT. Protein: CASSPGGQRLQYF. This chain connects TRBV11-1 to TRBJ2-3; D gene uncertain. The CDR3 has 13 amino acids. Germline CDR1 is SGHAT and CDR2 is FQDESV (reference sequence). Trimming took off 5 bases at V and 11 bases at J, with 17 bases between the two ends.

The chain links TRBV4-1 to TRBJ2-3, with D perhaps matching TRBD1 or TRBD2 (5 bases each). Germline CDR1 is MGHRA and CDR2 is YSYEKL. Trimming left V 0 bases short and J 4 bases short, with 11 bases between. This CDR3 region has 15 residues. The chain's CDR3 is CASSQESRGADTQYF. CDR3 nucleotides: TGCGCCAGCAGCCAAGAGTCAAGGGGAGCAGATACGCAGTATTTT.